This TCR beta chain was found in a study of T-cell memory formation after mild COVID-19. Whole-study results and caveats: Shrinking CD4+ clones were chiefly CM and EM; CD8+ ones were chiefly EMRA. Contracting clones from day 15 to 85 had balanced CD4/CD8; later expanders favoured CD4+.

Using constant-segment primers, 5'RACE produced TCR alpha and TCR beta cDNA libraries carrying sample barcodes and UMIs. A single record per CDR3 protein comes from TCRdb applying MiXCR to the 5' RACE reads. The sample lists a few hundred thousand distinct CDR3 sequences; over 13% were seen once. A note on this clonotype: The antigen remains unidentified.

V was shortened by 2 bases and J by 3 bases, with 8 bases between the two germline ends. Germline V gene lookup returns CDR1 MNHEY and CDR2 SVGEGT. The CDR3 has 14 residues. Specimen: PBMCs or a T cell subset sorted from them (not recorded which). The chain couples TRBV6-2 or TRBV6-3 to TRBJ1-5; no reliable D call. The clonotype originates from a man younger than 35 who had mild COVID-19 (a few samples of this study predate the infection). Cell type and time point are not known. The CDR3 DNA reads as TGTGCCAGCAGTTACGGACGGCTCAATCAGCCCCAGCATTTT. Translation gives CASSYGRLNQPQHF.